The next 28 T cell receptor beta chains were all read from a single sample in a study of shared clonotypes between healthy human individuals. Assay used: immunoSEQ multiplex PCR; TCRdb lists only in-frame clones, some missing. Counted here are around 1.4 million clones, 97% to 99% occurring once; the ten biggest clones make up roughly 0.36%. Sequencing input: naive CD4+ T cells sorted from blood. Subset denoted: CD45RA+ positively selected. The source of these receptors is a man aged 25-40 years in good health.

The CDR3 region has the DNA TGTGCCACCAGCAGAGATAACGCCAACCTGAACACTGAAGCTTTCTTT. Amino acids: CATSRDNANLNTEAFF. V and J are TRBV15 and TRBJ1-1; no clear D. There are 16 residues in the CDR3. Trimming cost V 0 bases and J 0 bases, with 11 bases left between them. CDR1 is LNHNV, CDR2 YYDKDF, per germline (reference sequence).

V gene TRBV6-5 combines with J gene TRBJ1-1; D gene uncertain. Trimming pared 6 bases from V and 6 bases from J, leaving 17 bases between. In germline, CDR1 is MNHEY, CDR2 SVGAGI. The CDR3 spans 14 residues. CDR3 protein: CASSRPTRDAEAFF. DNA of the CDR3: TGTGCCAGCAGCCGACCCACAAGGGATGCTGAAGCTTTCTTT.

The genes are TRBV5-4 and TRBJ2-3; 7 positions match TRBD1. With 0 bases clipped from V and 4 bases from J, the junction kept 8 bases outside the gene matches. This CDR3 spans 16 amino acids. Germline V gene sequence: CDR1 SGHNT, CDR2 YYREEE (reference sequence). This CDR3 is CASSLERGRSADTQYF. The CDR3 DNA sequence: TGTGCCAGCAGCTTGGAGAGGGGGCGAAGTGCAGATACGCAGTATTTT. Complete variable domain (other parts from reference TRBV5-4 and TRBJ2-3): ETGVTQSPTHLIKTRGQQVTLRCSSQSGHNTVSWYQQALGQGPQFIFQYYREEENGRGNFPPRFSGLQFPNYSSELNVNALELDDSALYLCASSLERGRSADTQYFGPGTRLTVL.

The chain joins TRBV15 to TRBJ2-3; D is uncertain. V was trimmed by 1 base and J by 3 bases, leaving 2 bases between them. Per the germline V gene, CDR1 is LNHNV and CDR2 is YYDKDF (reference sequence). The CDR3 covers 12 residues. The CDR3 coding sequence is TGTGCCACCAGCAGAGTTACAGATACGCAGTATTTT. Translation gives CATSRVTDTQYF.

The genes are TRBV7-6 and TRBJ2-6; 7 bases map to TRBD1. V was pared by 3 bases and J by 1 base, with 6 bases of the junction left unmatched. Germline-derived CDR1 and CDR2 are SGHVS and FNYEAQ. The CDR3 extends over 17 amino acids. CDR3 sequence reads: CASSFDRVGSGANVLTF. The CDR3 DNA sequence: TGTGCCAGCAGCTTCGACAGGGTGGGTTCTGGGGCCAACGTCCTGACTTTC.

The rearrangement uses TRBV6-1 and TRBJ2-5; D could derive from TRBD1 or TRBD2 (5 bases each). The CDR3 totals 15 residues. V lost 5 bases and J lost 0, with 13 bases in between. Germline CDR1 and CDR2: MNHNS and SASEGT. CDR3: CASSSNPGHQETQYF. The CDR3 coding sequence is TGTGCCAGCAGTTCAAACCCGGGACACCAAGAGACCCAGTACTTC.

The chain links TRBV4-3 to TRBJ2-7, with D perhaps TRBD1 (6 bases). Trimming cost V 1 base and J 3 bases, with 13 bases left between them. CDR1 and CDR2 (germline): LGHNA, YSLEER. CDR3 length: 15 amino acids. CDR3 sequence: CASSQGLAGVYEQYF. In DNA, the CDR3 is TGCGCCAGCAGCCAAGGGCTGGCAGGGGTCTACGAGCAGTACTTC.

The genes are TRBV5-1 and TRBJ2-4, with 9 bases lining up with TRBD1. CDR3 length equals 14 residues. The germline V gene has CDR1 SGHRS and CDR2 YFSETQ. V was clipped by 2 bases and J by 5 bases; unmatched bases: 2. The DNA for the CDR3 is TGCGCCAGCAGCTTCGGGACAGGGCAAAACATTCAGTACTTC. As protein: CASSFGTGQNIQYF.

The V and J genes are TRBV6-1 and TRBJ2-7; D is unclear. The V end lost 2 bases, the J end lost 7 bases, and 12 bases lay between the germline ends. The germline V gene encodes CDR1 MNHNS and CDR2 SASEGT. The CDR3 length is 13 residues. CDR3 sequence (DNA): TGTGCCAGCAGTGAAACGTCCCTTAGGGAGCAGTACTTC. Translation: CASSETSLREQYF.

The chain is built from TRBV6-1 and TRBJ2-6; D is unresolved. Germline V gene sequence: CDR1 MNHNS, CDR2 SASEGT. CDR3 size: 17 residues. V lost 2 bases, J lost 0 bases, and 11 bases lay in between. CDR3 sequence reads: CASSEIPHSSGANVLTF. For the CDR3, the DNA is TGTGCCAGCAGTGAAATCCCCCACAGCTCTGGGGCCAACGTCCTGACTTTC.

The chain joins TRBV6-1 to TRBJ1-5; D may be TRBD1 (5 bases). This CDR3 region has 17 residues. V lost 2 bases to trimming and J lost 0 bases, with 14 bases between them. Germline values: CDR1 MNHNS, CDR2 SASEGT. The CDR3 sequence: CASSESRQQYSNQPQHF. In DNA form, the CDR3 reads TGTGCCAGCAGTGAATCCAGACAGCAGTATAGCAATCAGCCCCAGCATTTT.

The chain links TRBV4-1 to TRBJ2-7; no clear D gene. The CDR3 consists of 16 residues. Germline CDR1 MGHRA, CDR2 YSYEKL. V lost 0 bases and J lost 4, with 16 bases in between. CDR3 sequence (DNA): TGCGCCAGCAGCCAAGATCTTGTGGGCGCCGGTTACGAGCAGTACTTC. Amino acid sequence: CASSQDLVGAGYEQYF.

The chain has TRBV5-5 and TRBJ2-5; 8 bases align to TRBD2. J gave up 0 bases and V 4 bases, and 8 bases lay outside the gene matches. The CDR3 is 16 amino acids. Germline CDR1 reads SGHKS; CDR2 reads YYEKEE (reference sequence). CDR3 DNA sequence: TGTGCCAGCAGCCTTACTAGCGGAGTCTACCAAGAGACCCAGTACTTC. Amino acid sequence: CASSLTSGVYQETQYF.

With respect to this clone: Other DNA sequences of this sample code for an identical CDR3. The chain has TRBV11-2 and TRBJ2-1; D unresolved. Trimming pared 1 base from V and 4 bases from J, leaving 5 bases between. The CDR3 runs 13 residues. Germline V gene lookup returns CDR1 SGHAT and CDR2 FQNNGV. CDR3 sequence: CASSLGVYNEQFF. The CDR3 DNA follows: TGTGCCAGCAGCTTAGGAGTGTACAATGAGCAGTTCTTC.

The chain is built from TRBV19 and TRBJ1-1; D gene uncertain. The V end was cut by 3 bases, the J end by 3 bases, with 11 bases between. The germline gives CDR1 LNHDA, CDR2 SQIVND (reference sequence). CDR3 length: 14 residues. CDR3 bases: TGTGCCAGTAGTATCTCAAGGAGACACACTGAAGCTTTCTTT. Its translation: CASSISRRHTEAFF.

The chain uses TRBV18 and TRBJ2-7; 8 positions agree with TRBD1. Looked up from germline, CDR1 is KGHSH and CDR2 is LQKENI. The CDR3 length is 14 residues. V lost 3 bases and J lost 9; bases outside the gene matches: 10. Written as DNA, the CDR3 is TGTGCCAGCTCACCCCTCGGACAGGGCGAAGGGCAGTACTTC. It yields the protein CASSPLGQGEGQYF. Combining the CDR3 with reference TRBV18 and TRBJ2-7 gives the whole variable domain NAGVMQNPRHLVRRRGQEARLRCSPMKGHSHVYWYRQLPEEGLKFMVYLQKENIIDESGMPKERFSAEFPKEGPSILRIQQVVRGDSAAYFCASSPLGQGEGQYFGPGTRLTVT.

The rearrangement joins TRBV7-9 to TRBJ2-1; TRBD2 might be the D (6 bases). CDR1 and CDR2 from the germline V gene are SEHNR and FQNEAQ (reference sequence). Trimming left V 4 bases short and J 0 bases short, with 13 bases between. CDR3 length: 16 amino acids. For the CDR3, the DNA is TGTGCCAGCAGCTCCCTCCGGGGGAGCTCCTACAATGAGCAGTTCTTC. It yields the protein CASSSLRGSSYNEQFF. Drawing the rest from reference TRBV7-9 and TRBJ2-1, the complete variable domain is DTGVSQNPRHKITKRGQNVTFRCDPISEHNRLYWYRQTLGQGPEFLTYFQNEAQLEKSRLLSDRFSAERPKGSFSTLEIQRTEQGDSAMYLCASSSLRGSSYNEQFFGPGTRLTVL.

The rearrangement uses TRBV5-1 and TRBJ1-5, with D unresolved. Trimming took off 0 bases at V and 0 bases at J, with 13 bases between the two ends. Germline V lookup: CDR1 SGHRS, CDR2 YFSETQ. The CDR3 totals 17 residues. The CDR3 coding sequence is TGCGCCAGCAGCTTGGAGCCGGGTTTCCCTAGCAATCAGCCCCAGCATTTT. Amino acid sequence: CASSLEPGFPSNQPQHF.

The genes are TRBV6-6 and TRBJ2-3; D is ambiguous. This CDR3 has 14 residues. Germline V gene data show CDR1 as MNHNY and CDR2 as SVGAGI (reference sequence). V lost 1 base and J lost 6, with 11 bases in between. The CDR3 nucleotides read TGTGCCAGCAGTTACTTGGGCATTCGGGATACGCAGTATTTT. Its protein is CASSYLGIRDTQYF.

The chain joins TRBV5-1 to TRBJ2-2, with a tentative D call TRBD1 (6 bases). Germline assignment: CDR1 SGHRS and CDR2 YFSETQ. This CDR3 has 19 amino acids. Trimming stripped 4 bases from V and 4 bases from J, with 26 bases between. DNA for the CDR3: TGCGCCAGCAGCAGGATGGACAGCAAGATAGCGCGCGCCACCGGGGAGCTGTTTTTT. Translation: CASSRMDSKIARATGELFF.

J is TRBJ2-1 and V is TRBV6-1; 8 bases are shared with TRBD1. Germline V gives CDR1 MNHNS, CDR2 SASEGT. V was clipped by 2 bases and J by 5 bases; unmatched bases: 11. The CDR3 spans 17 residues. The CDR3 reads CASSEIEGRGRDNEQFF. Here the CDR3 DNA reads TGTGCCAGCAGTGAAATTGAGGGCAGGGGGCGGGACAATGAGCAGTTCTTC.

The CDR3 DNA reads TGTGCCAGCAGTAACCTAGGCCCCGGTTTGACGTTCTTC. Translation gives CASSNLGPGLTFF. This chain uses TRBV6-5 with TRBJ2-1; D remains ambiguous. Germline-derived CDR1 and CDR2 are MNHEY and SVGAGI. V shed 5 bases and J shed 15 bases, with 20 bases lying between them. The CDR3 has 13 residues.

This chain joins TRBV7-9 and TRBJ1-5, with a weak D call TRBD1 (6 bases). The CDR3 has 14 residues. V lost 7 bases, J lost 2 bases, and 12 bases lay in between. Germline loops: CDR1 SEHNR, CDR2 FQNEAQ (reference sequence). CDR3 residues: CASMRGDGNQPQHF. CDR3 nucleotides: TGTGCCAGCATGAGGGGGGACGGCAATCAGCCCCAGCATTTT. Together with reference TRBV7-9 and TRBJ1-5, the CDR3 gives the full variable domain: DTGVSQNPRHKITKRGQNVTFRCDPISEHNRLYWYRQTLGQGPEFLTYFQNEAQLEKSRLLSDRFSAERPKGSFSTLEIQRTEQGDSAMYLCASMRGDGNQPQHFGDGTRLSIL.

The chain has TRBV5-1 and TRBJ2-1; 10 positions agree with TRBD2. CDR3 size: 14 residues. V shed 4 bases, J shed 9 bases, and the junction held 7 bases outside the gene matches. Germline values: CDR1 SGHRS, CDR2 YFSETQ. CDR3 amino acids: CASSKTSGNGEQFF. Written as DNA, the CDR3 is TGCGCCAGCAGCAAAACTAGCGGGAACGGTGAGCAGTTCTTC. The full variable domain, in which reference TRBV5-1 and TRBJ2-1 provide the parts outside the CDR3, is KAGVTQTPRYLIKTRGQQVTLSCSPISGHRSVSWYQQTPGQGLQFLFEYFSETQRNKGNFPGRFSGRQFSNSRSEMNVSTLELGDSALYLCASSKTSGNGEQFFGPGTRLTVL.

The rearrangement links TRBV15 to TRBJ2-7; 7 nucleotides match TRBD2. This CDR3 has 15 amino acids. In germline, CDR1 is LNHNV, CDR2 YYDKDF (reference sequence). V gave up 0 bases and J gave up 3 bases; unmatched junction bases: 5. The CDR3 DNA follows: TGTGCCACCAGCAGAGATCTAGCGGAGAACTACGAGCAGTACTTC. This codes for CATSRDLAENYEQYF.

The genes are TRBV28 and TRBJ1-5; D unresolved. The CDR3 is 14 residues long. V lost 1 base to trimming and J lost 3 bases, with 7 bases between them. Germline CDR1 MDHEN, CDR2 SYDVKM. In DNA form, the CDR3 reads TGTGCCAGCAGTTTATTGTCAGACAATCAGCCCCAGCATTTT. This sequence encodes CASSLLSDNQPQHF.

With respect to this clone: Distinct nucleotide sequences in the sample also encode this CDR3. The chain joins TRBV19 to TRBJ2-7, with D hard to call. The CDR3 length is 11 residues. CDR1 and CDR2 from the germline V gene are LNHDA and SQIVND (reference sequence). V shed 4 bases and J shed 3 bases, with 4 bases lying between them. Written as DNA, the CDR3 is TGTGCCAGTAGTAGCAACTACGAGCAGTACTTC. Its translation is CASSSNYEQYF.

The chain couples TRBV18 to TRBJ2-3; 12 nucleotides align to TRBD2. V was clipped by 8 bases and J by 3 bases; unmatched bases: 6. Germline values: CDR1 KGHSH, CDR2 LQKENI. This CDR3 comprises 15 residues. The CDR3 loop reads CASTGTSGRTDTQYF. The CDR3 bases are TGTGCCAGCACCGGGACTAGCGGGCGGACAGATACGCAGTATTTT.